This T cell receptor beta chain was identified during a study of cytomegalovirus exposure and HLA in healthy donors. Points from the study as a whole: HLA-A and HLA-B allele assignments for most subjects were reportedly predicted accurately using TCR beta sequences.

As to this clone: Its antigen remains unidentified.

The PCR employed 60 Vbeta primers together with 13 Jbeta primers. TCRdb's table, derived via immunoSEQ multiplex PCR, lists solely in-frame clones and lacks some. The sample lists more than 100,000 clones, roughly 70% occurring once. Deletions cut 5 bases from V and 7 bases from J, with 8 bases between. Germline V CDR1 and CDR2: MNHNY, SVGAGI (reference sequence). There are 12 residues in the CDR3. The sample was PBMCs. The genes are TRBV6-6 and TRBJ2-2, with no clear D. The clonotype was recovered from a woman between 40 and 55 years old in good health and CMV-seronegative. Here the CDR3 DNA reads TGTGCCAGCAGTCAAACAATCGGGGAGCTGTTTTTT. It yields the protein CASSQTIGELFF.